The entry that follows covers one TCR beta chain sequence. To make TCR beta libraries, researchers used iRepertoire HTBI primers and Arm-PCR of CDR3 regions. TCRdb used MiXCR to reprocess the multiplex PCR reads, holding one entry per CDR3 protein. This table has 420,000 or so distinct CDR3 sequences, about a sixth appearing once. CDR1 and CDR2 (germline): DFQATT, SNEGSKA (reference sequence). V was trimmed by 1 base and J by 4 bases, leaving 7 bases between them. This CDR3 region has 12 residues. These data are taken from a study of regulatory T cells in long-lasting Graves disease. Time point denoted: newly diagnosed GD, antithyroid drugs for less than 3 months. The TCR library used RNA extracted from PBMCs. This same sample was also taken into another study, of T cells in Graves' hyperthyroidism and ophthalmopathy. Turning to that study: The study enrolled patients aged 18 to 65 with newly diagnosed hyperthyroidism of under 2 months' duration. Clonotypes that were expanded in thyroid above 0.001 mostly appeared in blood too.

The source was peripheral blood mononuclear cells (PBMCs), collected at new diagnosis, from a patient treated with antithyroid drugs. This sequence was found in a woman between 18 and 29 years old with Graves disease. The chain combines TRBV20-1 with TRBJ1-1; no clear D. The CDR3 DNA reads TGCAGTGCTAGAGGAAGCGGCACTGAAGCTTTCTTT. It codes for CSARGSGTEAFF.